This T cell receptor beta chain comes out of a study of regulatory T cells in long-lasting Graves disease. Germline V CDR1 and CDR2: LGHDT, YNNKEL (reference sequence). The CDR3 totals 15 residues. V was clipped by 1 base and J by 4 bases, with 13 bases between them. This clonotype was recorded at least ten times. Construction of TCR beta libraries relied on iRepertoire HTBI primers and on Arm-PCR targeting CDR3 regions. TCRdb reanalysed the multiplex PCR reads using MiXCR and keeps one entry per CDR3 protein. The sample shows 360,000 or so distinct CDR3 sequences, around 15% of them seen only once. Stated time point: newly diagnosed GD, antithyroid drugs for less than 3 months. PBMC RNA was the source of the TCR library. The data were also submitted as part of a second study, on T cells in Graves' hyperthyroidism and ophthalmopathy.

The J gene is TRBJ1-2, the V gene TRBV3-1; D is uncertain. The material sequenced was peripheral blood mononuclear cells (PBMCs), taken at new diagnosis, from a patient treated with antithyroid drugs. This receptor was taken from a woman aged 18-30 years with Graves disease. In DNA form, the CDR3 reads TGTGCCAGCAGCCAAGGAACGGGCATGGGCTATGGCTACACCTTC. This codes for CASSQGTGMGYGYTF.